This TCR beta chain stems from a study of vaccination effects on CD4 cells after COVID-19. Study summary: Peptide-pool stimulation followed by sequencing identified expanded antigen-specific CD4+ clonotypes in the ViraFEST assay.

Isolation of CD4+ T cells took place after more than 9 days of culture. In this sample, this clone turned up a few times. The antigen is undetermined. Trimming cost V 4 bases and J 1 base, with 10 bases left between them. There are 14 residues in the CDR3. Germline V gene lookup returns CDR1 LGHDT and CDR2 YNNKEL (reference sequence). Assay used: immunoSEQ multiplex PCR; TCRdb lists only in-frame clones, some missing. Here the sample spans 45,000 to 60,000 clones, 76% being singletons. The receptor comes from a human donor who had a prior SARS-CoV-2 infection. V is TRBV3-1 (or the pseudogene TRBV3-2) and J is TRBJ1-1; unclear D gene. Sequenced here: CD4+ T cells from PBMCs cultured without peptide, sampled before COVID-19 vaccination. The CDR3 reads CASSLLPENTEAFF. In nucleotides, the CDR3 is TGTGCCAGCAGCCTCCTTCCAGAGAACACTGAAGCTTTCTTT.